The sequence of this T cell receptor beta chain was determined in a study of neurological immune-mediated disorders. Each CDR3 protein is one row after TCRdb ran MiXCR on the 5' RACE reads. Found here are 55,000 to 75,000 distinct CDR3 sequences, about 2.5% of them singletons; the top ten hold 3%. This clonotype was detected ten times or more. CDR3 length: 14 amino acids. Deletions cut 0 bases from V and 3 bases from J, with 6 bases between. The germline gives CDR1 SGHKS, CDR2 YYEKEE (reference sequence). Sequencing was performed on PBMCs. This TCR was recovered from a man aged 45 to 65 with multiple sclerosis. V is TRBV5-5 and J is TRBJ1-4; no clear D. The CDR3 reads CASSLGQPNEKLFF. CDR3 sequence (DNA): TGTGCCAGCAGCTTGGGCCAACCTAATGAAAAACTGTTTTTT.